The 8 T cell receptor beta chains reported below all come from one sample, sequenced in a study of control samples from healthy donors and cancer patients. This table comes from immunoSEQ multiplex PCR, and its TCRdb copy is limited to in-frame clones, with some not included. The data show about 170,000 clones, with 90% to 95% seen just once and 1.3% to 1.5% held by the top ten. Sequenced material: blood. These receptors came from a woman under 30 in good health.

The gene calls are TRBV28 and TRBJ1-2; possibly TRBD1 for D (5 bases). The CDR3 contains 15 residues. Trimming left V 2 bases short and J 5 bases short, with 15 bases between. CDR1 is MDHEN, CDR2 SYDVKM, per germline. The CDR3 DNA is TGTGCCAGCAGTTTAAGCTCGGGACGGACTTATGGCTACACCTTC. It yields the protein CASSLSSGRTYGYTF.

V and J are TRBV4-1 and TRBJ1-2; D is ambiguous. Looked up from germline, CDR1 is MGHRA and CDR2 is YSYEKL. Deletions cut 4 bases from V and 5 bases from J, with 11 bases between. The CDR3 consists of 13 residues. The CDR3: CASSPNARYGYTF. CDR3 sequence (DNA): TGCGCCAGCAGCCCAAACGCCAGGTATGGCTACACCTTC.

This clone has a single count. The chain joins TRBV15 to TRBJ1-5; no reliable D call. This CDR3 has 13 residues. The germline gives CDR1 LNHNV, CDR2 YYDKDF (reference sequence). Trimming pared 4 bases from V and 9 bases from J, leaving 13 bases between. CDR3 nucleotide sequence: TGTGCCACCAGCACTAATTTTGTAGCGCCCCAGCATTTT. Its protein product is CATSTNFVAPQHF.

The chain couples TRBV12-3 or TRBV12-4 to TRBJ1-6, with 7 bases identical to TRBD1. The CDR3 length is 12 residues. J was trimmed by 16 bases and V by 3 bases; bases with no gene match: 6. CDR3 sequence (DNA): TGTGCCAGCAGTTTCCTGGGGACAGAGCTCCACTTT. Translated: CASSFLGTELHF.

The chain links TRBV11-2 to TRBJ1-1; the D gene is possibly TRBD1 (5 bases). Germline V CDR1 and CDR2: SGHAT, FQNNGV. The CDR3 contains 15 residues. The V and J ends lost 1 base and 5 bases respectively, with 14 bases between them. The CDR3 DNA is TGTGCCAGCAGCTTAGGACAGCTAGATGGTACTGAAGCTTTCTTT. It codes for CASSLGQLDGTEAFF.

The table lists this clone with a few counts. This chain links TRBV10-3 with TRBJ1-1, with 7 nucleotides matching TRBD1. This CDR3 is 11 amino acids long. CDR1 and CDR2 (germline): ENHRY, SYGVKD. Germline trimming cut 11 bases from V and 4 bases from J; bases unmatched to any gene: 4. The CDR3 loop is CASQGSTEAFF. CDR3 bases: TGTGCCTCACAGGGGAGCACTGAAGCTTTCTTT.

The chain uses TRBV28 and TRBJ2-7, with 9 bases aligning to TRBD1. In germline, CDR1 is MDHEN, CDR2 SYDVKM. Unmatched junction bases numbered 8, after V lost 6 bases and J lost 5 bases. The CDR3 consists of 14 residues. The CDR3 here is CASSRPDRGDEQYF. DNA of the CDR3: TGTGCCAGCAGCCGACCGGACAGGGGAGACGAGCAGTACTTC.

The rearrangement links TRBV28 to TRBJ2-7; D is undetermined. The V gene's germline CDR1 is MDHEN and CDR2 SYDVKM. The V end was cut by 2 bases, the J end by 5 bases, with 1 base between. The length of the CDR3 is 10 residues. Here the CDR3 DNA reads TGTGCCAGCAGTTTAAACGAGCAGTACTTC. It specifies CASSLNEQYF.